The rows below give T cell receptor beta chains drawn from one sample of a study of blood T cell repertoires in COVID-19. Libraries were prepared by immunoSEQ multiplex PCR; TCRdb keeps only in-frame clonotypes and omits some of them. The table includes some 350,000 clones, roughly nine tenths detected once. The sequenced material came from peripheral blood. Every receptor here comes from a woman younger than 45 with COVID-19, enrolled during active disease. Each CDR3 is given with its conserved first and last residue. A D gene is named only where the DNA matches it firmly. Only part of the rows carry a size: once, few, many, or a class if the clone is expanded.

j_call clone_size d_call v_call cdr3_aa cdr3_nt
TRBJ1-2 - - TRBV2 CASRQGIYGYTF TGTGCCAGCAGGCAGGGAATCTATGGCTACACCTTC
TRBJ2-2 - - TRBV5-1 CASSPEVGINTGELFF TGCGCCAGCAGCCCGGAGGTCGGGATCAACACCGGGGAGCTGTTTTTT
TRBJ2-1 - - TRBV4-1 CASSQGWGERNEQFF TGCGCCAGCAGCCAGGGATGGGGGGAACGGAATGAGCAGTTCTTC
TRBJ2-5 - TRBD2 TRBV5-1 CASSLGLAGGPEETQYF TGCGCCAGCAGCTTGGGGCTAGCGGGGGGGCCCGAAGAGACCCAGTACTTC
TRBJ1-5 - TRBD1 TRBV2 CASSEATGGQPQHF TGTGCCAGCAGTGAGGCGACAGGGGGACAGCCCCAGCATTTT
TRBJ1-1 few TRBD1 TRBV6-2/TRBV6-3 CASSSDREITEAFF TGTGCCAGCAGTTCGGACAGGGAGATCACTGAAGCTTTCTTT
TRBJ2-1 - - TRBV7-9 CASSLLVANPNNEQFF TGTGCCAGCAGCTTACTGGTAGCAAATCCGAACAATGAGCAGTTCTTC
TRBJ1-2 - TRBD1 TRBV11-1 CASTGQGISGYTF TGTGCCAGCACAGGACAGGGAATAAGTGGCTACACCTTC
TRBJ2-1 - TRBD2 TRBV2 CASQRGPSGTDEQFF TGTGCCAGCCAAAGGGGGCCTAGCGGGACCGATGAGCAGTTCTTC
TRBJ2-4 - - TRBV27 CASSSAAPIAKNIQYF TGTGCCAGCAGTTCCGCCGCACCTATAGCCAAAAACATTCAGTACTTC
TRBJ2-7 - - TRBV27 CASSPQGYYEQYF TGTGCCAGCAGTCCCCAGGGTTATTACGAGCAGTACTTC
TRBJ2-1 - - TRBV2 CASSAVLSSYNEQFF TGTGCCAGCAGTGCGGTTCTAAGCTCCTACAATGAGCAGTTCTTC
TRBJ1-5 - TRBD1 TRBV6-2/TRBV6-3 CASSYDRGSNQPQHF TGTGCCAGCAGTTACGACAGGGGTAGCAATCAGCCCCAGCATTTT
TRBJ1-2 once - TRBV5-4 CASRYTGIGNYGYTF TGTGCCAGCAGGTACACAGGAATTGGAAACTATGGCTACACCTTC
TRBJ2-3 - - TRBV29-1 CSVERLGSTDTQYF TGCAGCGTGGAAAGACTAGGGAGCACAGATACGCAGTATTTT
TRBJ1-2 - TRBD1 TRBV5-1 CASSLRGPNYGYTF TGCGCCAGCAGCTTAAGGGGGCCCAACTATGGCTACACCTTC
TRBJ2-7 few - TRBV13 CASSPRPQAYEQYF TGTGCCAGCAGCCCCCGGCCGCAGGCTTACGAGCAGTACTTC
TRBJ1-2 - - TRBV14 CASSQGGYGYTF TGTGCCAGCAGCCAGGGAGGGTATGGCTACACCTTC
TRBJ1-4 - TRBD1 TRBV7-6 CASSAAGTGASTNEKLFF TGTGCCAGCAGCGCCGCCGGGACAGGGGCTTCAACTAATGAAAAACTGTTTTTT
TRBJ2-1 - TRBD1 TRBV13 CASSGRDRVLSEQFF TGTGCCAGCAGCGGCCGGGACAGGGTTCTCAGTGAGCAGTTCTTC
TRBJ1-2 - TRBD1 TRBV6-2/TRBV6-3 CASSYSMAGGYGYTF TGTGCCAGCAGTTACTCGATGGCAGGGGGGTATGGCTACACCTTC
TRBJ2-7 - TRBD2 TRBV6-5 CASIQAGGLREQYF TGTGCCAGCATCCAAGCGGGGGGGCTTCGAGAGCAGTACTTC
TRBJ2-1 - - TRBV15 CATSRGAGSGNEQFF TGTGCCACCAGCAGAGGAGCCGGGTCGGGCAATGAGCAGTTCTTC
TRBJ2-1 - TRBD2 TRBV18 CASTTTSGNEQFF TGTGCCAGCACGACAACTAGCGGAAATGAGCAGTTCTTC
TRBJ1-2 - TRBD1 TRBV5-6 CASSDPGQGLYEGYTF TGTGCCAGCAGCGATCCGGGACAGGGCCTCTATGAGGGCTACACCTTC
TRBJ1-2 - - TRBV6-2/TRBV6-3 CASSYSRTPDYYGYTF TGTGCCAGCAGTTACTCGAGGACCCCGGACTACTATGGCTACACCTTC
TRBJ1-2 - TRBD1 TRBV4-3 CASSQTGDRTTSRYGYTF TGCGCCAGCAGCCAGACTGGGGACAGGACCACGAGTCGGTATGGCTACACCTTC
TRBJ2-1 - - TRBV4-2 CASSQDGTGGVRDEQFF TGTGCCAGCAGCCAAGATGGGACTGGCGGGGTTAGGGATGAGCAGTTCTTC
TRBJ1-6 - - TRBV2 CASRRQVNNSPLHF TGTGCCAGCAGAAGACAGGTTAATAATTCACCCCTCCACTTT
TRBJ2-3 - TRBD2 TRBV25-1 CATTRAGERSSTDTQYF TGTGCCACCACACGAGCGGGAGAGAGATCTAGCACAGATACGCAGTATTTT
TRBJ2-3 - TRBD2 TRBV6-1 CASSATSGGSADTQYF TGTGCCAGCAGTGCAACTAGCGGGGGCTCCGCAGATACGCAGTATTTT
TRBJ2-1 once - TRBV20-1 CSASSGESGVPGSYNEQFF TGCAGTGCTAGTTCGGGCGAATCGGGGGTCCCCGGCTCCTACAATGAGCAGTTCTTC
TRBJ1-2 - TRBD1 TRBV12-3/TRBV12-4 CASSEGQGYGYTF TGTGCCAGCAGTGAGGGACAGGGGTATGGCTACACCTTC
TRBJ2-2 - - TRBV13 CASSSRTGELFF TGTGCCAGCAGCTCGCGCACCGGGGAGCTGTTTTTT
TRBJ2-3 once TRBD2 TRBV27 CASSLSLLAGSTDTQYF TGTGCCAGCAGTTTAAGCCTGCTAGCGGGAAGCACAGATACGCAGTATTTT
TRBJ2-5 - TRBD1 TRBV14 CASSLSGGIWETQYF TGTGCCAGCAGCCTATCAGGGGGCATATGGGAGACCCAGTACTTC
TRBJ2-7 once TRBD1 TRBV6-5 CASLSDRGGEQYF TGTGCCAGCCTTTCTGACAGGGGCGGCGAGCAGTACTTC
TRBJ1-1 few TRBD1 TRBV6-5 CASSYRTGTVNTEAFF TGTGCCAGCAGTTACCGGACAGGGACAGTTAACACTGAAGCTTTCTTT
TRBJ2-5 - TRBD2 TRBV11-3 CASSLILAGVETQYF TGTGCCAGCAGCTTAATCTTAGCGGGAGTAGAGACCCAGTACTTC
TRBJ1-3 - TRBD1 TRBV6-2/TRBV6-3 CASSSGTATFSGNTIYF TGTGCCAGCAGCTCAGGGACAGCGACTTTCTCTGGAAACACCATATATTTT
TRBJ2-1 - TRBD1 TRBV10-2 CASIRQGAGISYNEQFF TGCGCCAGTATCCGACAGGGGGCCGGAATTTCCTACAATGAGCAGTTCTTC